This TCR beta chain was profiled in a study of shared clonotypes between healthy human individuals. Findings and caveats of the study: Genetic and exposure-history diversity was limited by the small donor number. A reduction in generation probabilities was seen for non-shared clonotypes relative to those shared by all four donors.

V lost 8 bases, J lost 3 bases, and 18 bases lay in between. CDR1 and CDR2 (germline): SQVTM, ANQGSEA. The CDR3 contains 14 residues. Remarks on this clone: What it recognizes is unknown.

Libraries were prepared by immunoSEQ multiplex PCR; TCRdb keeps only in-frame clonotypes and omits some of them. The data hold about 2.3 million clones, with 85% to 95% observed a single time. The rearrangement links TRBV29-1 to TRBJ2-3; possibly TRBD2 for D (6 bases). Specimen: naive CD4+ T cells from PBMCs. Indicated subset: CD45RA+ positively selected. The TCR sequence derives from a man younger than 35 in good health. Some clones in this sample may be carry-over from other donors' samples. CDR3 residues: CSFCDTGVTDTQYF. Here the CDR3 DNA reads TGCAGCTTCTGCGACACGGGGGTTACAGATACGCAGTATTTT.